Here is one TCR beta chain with its context. Random hexamers were used to reverse transcribe about 0.45 to 1 ug of RNA. TCRdb re-analysed the immunoSEQ multiplex PCR reads in MiXCR, keeping a single row per CDR3 protein. The table shows under 150,000 distinct CDR3 sequences, with around 93% occurring only once. These data come from a study of CD8 T cells in Susac syndrome. The receptor's source is a human donor with Susac syndrome. Material for sequencing was CD4+ T cells from PBMCs.

The CDR3 here is CASSTWTGTYNEQFF. As DNA, the CDR3 is TGTGCCAGCAGTACGTGGACAGGGACTTACAATGAGCAGTTCTTC. The rearrangement uses TRBV14 and TRBJ2-1, with 8 bases lining up with TRBD1. CDR1 and CDR2 (germline): SGHDN, FVKESK. The CDR3 spans 15 residues. With 6 bases clipped from V and 4 bases from J, the junction kept 8 bases outside the gene matches.